This T cell receptor (beta chain) was identified in a study of human T cells and chemical hapten exposure. TCRdb passed the RACE reads through MiXCR, listing each CDR3 protein once. The repertoire includes 190,000 or so distinct CDR3 sequences, 24% of them detected once, and roughly 2.5% sits in the top ten. This CDR3 is built from 20 residues. Time point meaning: patch test 3, about 24 weeks after DPC sensitization. Indicated treatment: therapeutic diphenylcyclopropenone sensitization with weekly scalp DPC. This receptor was obtained from a woman between 40 and 50 years old with alopecia areata. Some clones in this sample may be carry-over from other donors' samples. The chain joins TRBV21-1 to TRBJ1-3. TRBV21-1 has pseudogene status. Sequencing used whole blood, obtained in connection with sensitization to the hapten diphenylcyclopropenone (DPC). For the CDR3, the DNA is TGTGCCAGCAGCAAAGTATGTAGTATGGGAGTATCTTTCTCTGGAAACACCATATATTTT. Translated: CASSKVCSMGVSFSGNTIYF.